Included here is one T cell receptor (beta chain) sequence, with context. Its antigen is still unknown. These data come from a study of cytomegalovirus exposure and HLA in healthy donors. Study outcomes and limitations: TCR beta V- and J-gene trimming was later associated with a missense DCLRE1C variant. Among CMV-associated TCR beta chains, most appeared HLA-restricted in a later analysis. Donors belonging to an Asian-associated ancestry cluster reportedly showed fewer N-insertions in productive TCRs than the 666-donor mean, according to what a later analysis found.

The primer mix had 60 Vbeta and 13 Jbeta primers. Sequencing was performed with immunoSEQ multiplex PCR; in TCRdb, only in-frame clones are kept and a portion is missing. The sample lists approximately 100,000 clones, approximately 76% occurring once. The CDR3 is made up of 15 amino acids. Germline-derived CDR1 and CDR2 are SQVTM and ANQGSEA. The V gene end was trimmed by 4 bases and the J gene end by 5 bases; junction bases not matched to a gene: 12. The chain carries TRBV29-1 and TRBJ2-3; TRBD2 matches 7 bases. This clonotype originated in a woman under 30 in good health and CMV-seropositive. Source material: PBMCs. This chain's CDR3 is CSVGPVAGERDTQYF. The DNA of the CDR3 is TGCAGCGTTGGCCCTGTGGCGGGAGAAAGAGATACGCAGTATTTT.